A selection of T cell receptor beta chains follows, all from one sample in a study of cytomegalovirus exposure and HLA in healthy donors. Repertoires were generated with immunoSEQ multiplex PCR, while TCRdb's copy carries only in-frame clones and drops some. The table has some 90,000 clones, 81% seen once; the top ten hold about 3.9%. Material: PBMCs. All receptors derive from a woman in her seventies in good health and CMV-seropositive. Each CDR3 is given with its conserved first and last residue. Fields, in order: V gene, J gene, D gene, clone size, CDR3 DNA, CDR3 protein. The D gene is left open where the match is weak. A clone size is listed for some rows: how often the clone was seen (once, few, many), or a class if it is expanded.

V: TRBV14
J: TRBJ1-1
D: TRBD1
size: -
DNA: TGTGCCAGCAGCCAAGCTAGGGGTCCCGGGACAGGGTCGAACACTGAAGCTTTCTTT
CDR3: CASSQARGPGTGSNTEAFF

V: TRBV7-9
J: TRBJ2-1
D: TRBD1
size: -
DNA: TGTGCCAGCAGCTTAGGACAGGGGATAGGGGAGCAGTTCTTC
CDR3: CASSLGQGIGEQFF

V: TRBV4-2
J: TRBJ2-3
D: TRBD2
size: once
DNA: TGTGCCAGCAGTCAAGAACCGGGACTAGCGGGCCTAAGGGGCGATACGCAGTATTTT
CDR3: CASSQEPGLAGLRGDTQYF

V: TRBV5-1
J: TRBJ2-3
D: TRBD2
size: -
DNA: TGCGCCAGCAGCTTGGCCATAGGGGACGGGGGGGCAGATACGCAGTATTTT
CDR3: CASSLAIGDGGADTQYF

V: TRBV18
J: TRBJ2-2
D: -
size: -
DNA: TGTGCCAGCTCACCACTCACAGCGAACACCGGGGAGCTGTTTTTT
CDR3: CASSPLTANTGELFF

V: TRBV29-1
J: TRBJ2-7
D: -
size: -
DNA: TGCAGCGTTGTTATGATGGGGCAGTACGAGCAGTACTTC
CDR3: CSVVMMGQYEQYF

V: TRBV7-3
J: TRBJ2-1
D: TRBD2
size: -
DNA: TGTGCCAGCAGCTTAACGGGCGCGACTAGCGGGAGGCACAATGAGCAGTTCTTC
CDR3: CASSLTGATSGRHNEQFF

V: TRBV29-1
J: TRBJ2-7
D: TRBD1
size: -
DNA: TGCAGCGTTGTGCAGGGGGTCTACGAGCAGTACTTC
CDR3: CSVVQGVYEQYF

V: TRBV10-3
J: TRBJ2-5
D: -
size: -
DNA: TGTGCCATCGGGGAGGTCCTGGAGACCCAGTACTTC
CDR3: CAIGEVLETQYF

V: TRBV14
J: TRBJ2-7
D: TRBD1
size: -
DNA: TGTGCCAGCAGCCCGGACAGGGGCGGCGGGGAGCAGTACTTC
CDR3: CASSPDRGGGEQYF

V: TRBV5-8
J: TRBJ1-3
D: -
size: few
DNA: TGTGCCAGCAGCTCGAGACAGGCCGGGGATGTATCGTATTTT
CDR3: CASSSRQAGDVSYF

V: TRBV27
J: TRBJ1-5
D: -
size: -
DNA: TGTGCCAGCGGCCCTGGACTATATAGCAATCAGCCCCAGCATTTT
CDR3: CASGPGLYSNQPQHF

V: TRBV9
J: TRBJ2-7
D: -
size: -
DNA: TGTGCCAGCAGCCCCGGAGGGGCCGAGGCGGGCTACGAGCAGTACTTC
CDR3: CASSPGGAEAGYEQYF

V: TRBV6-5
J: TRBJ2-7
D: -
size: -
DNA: TGTGCTTGCAAGGAGGAGTCGGCATACGAGCAGTACTTC
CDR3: CACKEESAYEQYF

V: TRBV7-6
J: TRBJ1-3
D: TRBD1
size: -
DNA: TGTGCCAGCAGCTTAGCGAGGAGGGGACAGTGGATCTCTGGAAACACCATATATTTT
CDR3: CASSLARRGQWISGNTIYF

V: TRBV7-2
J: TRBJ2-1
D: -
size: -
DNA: TGTGCCAGCAGCTTATTCCGCACCCCGGGGGAGCAGTTCTTC
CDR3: CASSLFRTPGEQFF

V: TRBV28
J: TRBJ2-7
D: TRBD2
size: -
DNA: TGTGCCAGCAGTTTGCCGTCTAGCGGCTCCTACGAGCAGTACTTC
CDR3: CASSLPSSGSYEQYF

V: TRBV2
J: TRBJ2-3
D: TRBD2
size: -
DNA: TGTGCCAGCAGGGAGGGACTAGGTTTCTCCACAGATACGCAGTATTTT
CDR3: CASREGLGFSTDTQYF